This record looks at one T cell receptor beta chain sequence and its context. As yet, its antigen is unknown. The data belong to a study of T-cell reconstitution after alpha-beta-depleted transplantation in children. Study-level findings and limits: Expanded clones from the graft, numbering several hundred, reportedly supplied alpha-beta T cells about two months after transplant. The study traced high day-60 TCRbeta diversity in some patients to surviving recipient T cells and thymic progenitors.

The library targeted TCRbeta and was prepared with unique molecular identifiers. In TCRdb, the PCR reads were re-called with MiXCR into one record per CDR3 protein. The data contain around 960,000 distinct CDR3 sequences, around 30% of them singletons. V was shortened by 1 base and J by 0 bases, with 7 bases between the two germline ends. The CDR3 is 15 residues long. Germline CDR1 reads KGHSH; CDR2 reads LQKENI. Source: PBMCs, mostly from graft donor cells, taken 360 days after TCRalphabeta/CD19-depleted stem cell transplant. V and J are TRBV18 and TRBJ2-1, with D maybe TRBD1 (5 bases). This receptor was obtained from a boy less than two years old who had a stem cell transplant for SCID, so the T cells may come from the graft donor. For the CDR3, the DNA is TGTGCCAGCTCACCACAGGGGTACTCCTACAATGAGCAGTTCTTC. It yields the protein CASSPQGYSYNEQFF. The full variable domain, completed using reference TRBV18 and TRBJ2-1, is NAGVMQNPRHLVRRRGQEARLRCSPMKGHSHVYWYRQLPEEGLKFMVYLQKENIIDESGMPKERFSAEFPKEGPSILRIQQVVRGDSAAYFCASSPQGYSYNEQFFGPGTRLTVL.